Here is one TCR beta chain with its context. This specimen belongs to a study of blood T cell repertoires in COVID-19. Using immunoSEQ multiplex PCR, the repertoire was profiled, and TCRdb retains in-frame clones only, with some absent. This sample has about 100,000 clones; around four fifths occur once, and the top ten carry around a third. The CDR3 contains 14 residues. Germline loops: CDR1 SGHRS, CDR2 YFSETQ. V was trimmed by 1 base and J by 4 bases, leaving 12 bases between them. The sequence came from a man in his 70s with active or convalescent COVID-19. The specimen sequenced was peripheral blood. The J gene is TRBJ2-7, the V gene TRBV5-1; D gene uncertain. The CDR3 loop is CASSLSGIRYEQYF. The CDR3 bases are TGCGCCAGCAGCTTGTCCGGTATACGTTACGAGCAGTACTTC.